This TCR beta chain was identified in a study of T cell changes during pregnancy in multiple sclerosis. Sequencing used immunoSEQ multiplex PCR; TCRdb keeps in-frame clones, though not all of them. The sample yields about 67,000 clones, approximately 90% seen once. CDR3 size: 15 residues. Germline-derived CDR1 and CDR2 are SQVTM and ANQGSEA. With V trimmed by 5 bases and J by 3 bases, 6 bases remained unmatched. The J gene is TRBJ2-1, the V gene TRBV29-1, with 11 positions matching TRBD2. This receptor was taken from a female donor with multiple sclerosis, enrolled in a pregnancy study. The specimen comprised peripheral blood, sampled in the second trimester of pregnancy. CDR3 bases: TGCAGCGTTTGCATCACTAGCGGGGGCTACAATGAGCAGTTCTTC. Protein: CSVCITSGGYNEQFF.